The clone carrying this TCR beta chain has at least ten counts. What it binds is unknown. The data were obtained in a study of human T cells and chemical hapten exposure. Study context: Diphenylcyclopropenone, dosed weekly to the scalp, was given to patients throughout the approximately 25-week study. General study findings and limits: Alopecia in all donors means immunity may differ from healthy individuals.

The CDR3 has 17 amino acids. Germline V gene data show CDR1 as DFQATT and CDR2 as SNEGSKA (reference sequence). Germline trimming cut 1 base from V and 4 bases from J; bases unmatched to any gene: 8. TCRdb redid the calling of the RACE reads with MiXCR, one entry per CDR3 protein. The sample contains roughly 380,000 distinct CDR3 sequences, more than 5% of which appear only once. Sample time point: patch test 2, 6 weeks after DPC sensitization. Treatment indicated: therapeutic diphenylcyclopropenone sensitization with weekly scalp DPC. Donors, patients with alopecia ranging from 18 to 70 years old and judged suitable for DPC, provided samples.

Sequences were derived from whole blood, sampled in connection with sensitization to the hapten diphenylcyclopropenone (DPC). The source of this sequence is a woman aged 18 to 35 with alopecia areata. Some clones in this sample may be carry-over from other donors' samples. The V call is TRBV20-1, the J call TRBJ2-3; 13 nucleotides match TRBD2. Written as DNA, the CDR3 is TGCAGTGCTAGAGTACTAGCGGGGGGGCCGTATTCAGATACGCAGTATTTT. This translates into CSARVLAGGPYSDTQYF.